Following are 4 T cell receptor beta chains from one sample sequenced in a study of T cell responses to AZD1222 COVID-19 vaccine. Libraries were prepared by immunoSEQ multiplex PCR; TCRdb keeps only in-frame clonotypes and omits some of them. The table lists over 110,000 clones, just under 95% of them singletons. Sequencing was performed on peripheral blood, taken after recovery from COVID-19. These receptors were taken from an adult who had recovered from COVID-19.

This chain connects TRBV28 to TRBJ1-5, with 10 bases identical to TRBD1. V shed 4 bases, J shed 5 bases, and the junction held 11 bases outside the gene matches. This CDR3 has 17 residues. CDR1 and CDR2 from the germline V gene are MDHEN and SYDVKM. The CDR3 bases are TGTGCCAGCAGTTCCTCAACGTGGGACAGGGGCTATCAGCCCCAGCATTTT. This gives the protein CASSSSTWDRGYQPQHF. The full variable domain, rest sourced from reference TRBV28 and TRBJ1-5, is DVKVTQSSRYLVKRTGEKVFLECVQDMDHENMFWYRQDPGLGLRLIYFSYDVKMKEKGDIPEGYSVSREKKERFSLILESASTNQTSMYLCASSSSTWDRGYQPQHFGDGTRLSIL.

This clone was seen once. The rearrangement joins TRBV6-5 to TRBJ2-1; D may be TRBD1 (6 bases). CDR1 MNHEY and CDR2 SVGAGI come from the germline V gene. Trimming shortened V by 2 bases and J by 0 bases, and 11 bases separated the two germline ends. This CDR3 has 16 residues. The CDR3: CASSYRTESSYNEQFF. The CDR3 nucleotides read TGTGCCAGCAGTTACCGGACAGAAAGCTCCTACAATGAGCAGTTCTTC.

The chain joins TRBV5-6 to TRBJ2-4; D is uncertain. Trimming left V 5 bases short and J 6 bases short, with 21 bases between. Germline CDR1 and CDR2: SGHDT and YYEEEE. The CDR3 loop spans 16 amino acids. The CDR3 sequence: CASSSLGKAVVNIQYF. In nucleotides, the CDR3 is TGTGCCAGCAGTTCCCTGGGGAAGGCGGTTGTAAACATTCAGTACTTC.

The CDR3 nucleotides are TGTGCCAGCAGCAGAGGGTCGGGGGCCAACGTCCTGACTTTC. It translates to CASSRGSGANVLTF. The chain uses TRBV6-5 and TRBJ2-6, with D possibly matching TRBD2 (5 bases). Germline CDR1 and CDR2: MNHEY and SVGAGI. The CDR3 sequence is 14 residues long. The V end was cut by 6 bases, the J end by 4 bases, with 10 bases between.